This is a list of T cell receptor beta chains from one sample in a study of blood T cells in healthy people across ages. TCRdb analysed the 5' RACE reads with MiXCR anew, one entry per CDR3 protein. The data hold over a million distinct CDR3 sequences, with approximately 42% observed a single time. Sequencing used blood. These receptors were obtained from a woman between 18 and 30 years old in good health. The CDR3 runs from the conserved cysteine through the conserved F or W. A D gene is named only where the DNA matches it firmly. The size entry is marked missing in some rows and otherwise reads once, few, many or a size class.

v_call	j_call	clone_size	d_call	cdr3_nt	cdr3_aa
TRBV7-9	TRBJ1-1	few	.	TGTGCCAGCAGCTGGACGCCTGGGAACACTGAAGCTTTCTTT	CASSWTPGNTEAFF
TRBV11-2	TRBJ2-1	.	TRBD2	TGTGCCAGCAGCTTAGATAGACTAGCGGGATTCAATGAGCAGTTCTTC	CASSLDRLAGFNEQFF
TRBV5-1	TRBJ2-3	many	TRBD2	TGCGCCAGCAGCCCAGGACTAGCGATGAGCACAGATACGCAGTATTTT	CASSPGLAMSTDTQYF
TRBV11-2	TRBJ2-5	.	TRBD2	TGTGCCAGCAGGCGACCGGGACTAGCGGGATACAATGAGCAGTACTTC	CASRRPGLAGYNEQYF
TRBV28	TRBJ2-1	.	.	TGTGCCAGCAGTTTACGACAGAACTACAATGAGCAGTTCTTC	CASSLRQNYNEQFF
TRBV24-1	TRBJ2-5	few	TRBD2	TGTGCCACCTCGGACCCCTCTAGCGGGAAAGAGACCCAGTACTTC	CATSDPSSGKETQYF
TRBV6-5	TRBJ1-1	.	.	TGTGCCAGCAACTCCCCGCGAGGCAAAGGCACTGAAGCTTTCTTT	CASNSPRGKGTEAFF
TRBV12-3/TRBV12-4	TRBJ2-7	.	.	TGTGCCAGCAGTGTAAGGGAGGACTTACCGCAGTACTTC	CASSVREDLPQYF
TRBV2	TRBJ2-1	.	TRBD2	TGTGCCAGCAGGGGAAGCGATAGCGGGAGTTCTGAGCAGTTCTTC	CASRGSDSGSSEQFF
TRBV9	TRBJ2-1	.	TRBD2	TGTGCCAGCAGCGTAGCTAGCGGGGCTTACAATGAGCAGTTCTTC	CASSVASGAYNEQFF